Following are 15 T cell receptor beta chains from one sample sequenced in a study of T cells in Graves' hyperthyroidism and ophthalmopathy. Amplified TCR beta CDR3 regions derived from RNA transcripts. The HTBI primer set drove a first-round RT-PCR of the TCR CDR3. TCRdb analysed the multiplex PCR reads with MiXCR anew, one entry per CDR3 protein. The table includes 350,000 or so distinct CDR3 sequences, under 25% detected once. The source material was blood. The receptors were sampled from a woman aged 50 to 65 with Graves' hyperthyroidism.

This clonotype was counted ten times or more. This chain links TRBV20-1 with TRBJ1-5; 7 positions match TRBD1. Germline V gene sequence: CDR1 DFQATT, CDR2 SNEGSKA (reference sequence). V was clipped by 2 bases and J by 2 bases; unmatched bases: 9. The CDR3 consists of 16 residues. The CDR3 DNA follows: TGCAGTGCTAGACAACAGGGGAGGTACGGCAATCAGCCCCAGCATTTT. This gives the protein CSARQQGRYGNQPQHF.

This clonotype was recorded many times. The chain carries TRBV20-1 and TRBJ1-5; perhaps TRBD1 as D (5 bases). Deletions cut 3 bases from V and 9 bases from J, with 15 bases between. Germline V gene lookup returns CDR1 DFQATT and CDR2 SNEGSKA (reference sequence). CDR3 length: 13 residues. The CDR3 loop is CSARGGSSGPQHF. The DNA of the CDR3 is TGCAGTGCTAGGGGGGGGAGCAGCGGGCCCCAGCATTTT.

This chain joins TRBV20-1 and TRBJ2-1, with 11 bases that match TRBD2. From germline, CDR1 is DFQATT and CDR2 SNEGSKA (reference sequence). This CDR3 contains 16 residues. V trimming: 3 bases; J trimming: 3 bases; junction bases outside the gene matches: 7. The CDR3 loop reads CSASSPGLADYNEQFF. CDR3 sequence (DNA): TGCAGTGCTAGCTCTCCGGGACTAGCGGACTACAATGAGCAGTTCTTC.

The sample holds many counts of this clonotype. The gene calls are TRBV5-4 and TRBJ2-5; D could derive from TRBD1 or TRBD2 (5 bases each). The V gene lost 3 bases and the J gene lost 5 bases, with 11 bases spanning the gap. The CDR3 has 13 residues. Per the germline V gene, CDR1 is SGHNT and CDR2 is YYREEE (reference sequence). DNA of the CDR3: TGTGCCAGCAGCTGGGGACCTCCGGAGACCCAGTACTTC. Translating gives CASSWGPPETQYF.

As for this clonotype: A clone one base away is much larger, so this may be a read error. Likely a read error: the CDR3 ends without its conserved phenylalanine or tryptophan. The chain links TRBV27 to TRBJ2-3; 9 nucleotides agree with TRBD2. After removal of 2 bases from V and 2 bases from J, the junction contained 2 bases not matched to a gene. This CDR3 has 15 residues. Germline loops: CDR1 MNHEY, CDR2 SMNVEV (reference sequence). The CDR3 spells CASSLVAGATDTQYS. In DNA form, the CDR3 reads TGTGCCAGCAGTTTAGTAGCGGGGGCCACAGATACGCAGTATTCT.

The chain joins TRBV12-3 or TRBV12-4 to TRBJ2-1; 8 nucleotides agree with TRBD1. This CDR3 has 12 residues. V trimming: 4 bases; J trimming: 11 bases; junction bases outside the gene matches: 4. Here the CDR3 reads CASSSRGPKQFF. The DNA for the CDR3 is TGTGCCAGCAGTTCCAGGGGGCCCAAGCAGTTCTTC.

A remark on this clonotype: Likely a read error: the CDR3 ends without its conserved phenylalanine or tryptophan. V usage is TRBV4-1 and J usage is TRBJ2-1; 9 nucleotides align to TRBD2. TRBJ2-7 explains the end of the DNA better; the J call may be wrong. This CDR3 region has 18 residues. Germline CDR1 and CDR2: MGHRA and YSYEKL. DNA for the CDR3: TGCGCCAGCAGCCAAGACCCTTATAGCGGGAGCCGGGGCTACGAGCAGTACCTC. Translation: CASSQDPYSGSRGYEQYL.

V usage is TRBV19 and J usage is TRBJ2-3, with 14 positions matching TRBD2. Germline assignment: CDR1 LNHDA and CDR2 SQIVND (reference sequence). Trimming cost V 10 bases and J 2 bases; bases outside gene matches: 11. The CDR3 contains 17 residues. CDR3 residues: CATTQSGLAGVTDTQYF. CDR3 bases: TGTGCCACCACTCAATCGGGACTAGCGGGGGTCACAGATACGCAGTATTTT.

This clonotype was observed at least ten times. The V and J genes are TRBV27 and TRBJ2-7; the match to TRBD2 covers 7 bases. CDR1 is MNHEY, CDR2 SMNVEV, per germline (reference sequence). J was trimmed by 6 bases and V by 4 bases; bases with no gene match: 3. CDR3 length: 12 amino acids. CDR3 in DNA: TGTGCCAGCAGTTCGCGACTAGCCGAGCAGTACTTC. Translated, it gives CASSSRLAEQYF.

This clonotype appeared once. The chain recombines TRBV5-1 with TRBJ1-4; D is unresolved. Looked up from germline, CDR1 is SGHRS and CDR2 is YFSETQ. Trimming removed 0 bases from V and 7 bases from J, with 10 bases in between. The CDR3 loop spans 14 amino acids. This CDR3 reads CASSLGQVTEKLFF. CDR3 coding DNA: TGCGCCAGCAGCTTGGGGCAGGTCACTGAAAAACTGTTTTTT.

This clonotype was observed at least ten times. The V gene is TRBV5-1, the J gene TRBJ1-1, with D uncertain. V lost 4 bases, J lost 4 bases, and 14 bases lay in between. This CDR3 is built from 14 residues. Germline CDR1 is SGHRS and CDR2 is YFSETQ. The CDR3: CASSHSVGSTEAFF. CDR3 coding DNA: TGCGCCAGCAGCCATTCGGTGGGGTCCACTGAAGCTTTCTTT. Variable domain in full (rest from reference TRBV5-1 and TRBJ1-1): KAGVTQTPRYLIKTRGQQVTLSCSPISGHRSVSWYQQTPGQGLQFLFEYFSETQRNKGNFPGRFSGRQFSNSRSEMNVSTLELGDSALYLCASSHSVGSTEAFFGQGTRLTVV.

This sequence joins TRBV19 and TRBJ2-1; D gene unclear. Trimming took 1 base from V and 7 from J, leaving 8 bases between them. The CDR3 runs to 13 residues. The germline V gene encodes CDR1 LNHDA and CDR2 SQIVND (reference sequence). For the CDR3, the DNA is TGTGCCAGTAGTATAGCTCCCCCGAATGAGCAGTTCTTC. Translating gives CASSIAPPNEQFF.

The gene calls are TRBV12-3 or TRBV12-4 and TRBJ1-5; 8 bases agree with TRBD1. The J segment lost 2 bases and the V segment lost 5 bases, leaving 8 bases of the junction unmatched. This CDR3 spans 16 amino acids. The CDR3 region has the DNA TGTGCCAGCAGTCCCCCGGGACAGGTGCGCAATCAGCCCCAGCATTTT. This gives the protein CASSPPGQVRNQPQHF.

Many counts were recorded for this clonotype. The gene calls are TRBV5-1 and TRBJ1-4; 9 nucleotides line up with TRBD1. The germline CDR1 and CDR2 sequences are SGHRS and YFSETQ. This CDR3 is 16 amino acids long. V shed 0 bases and J 5 bases; nucleotides not matched to a gene: 5. The CDR3: CASSLGQGEQNEKLFF. The DNA of the CDR3 is TGCGCCAGCAGCTTGGGACAGGGGGAACAGAATGAAAAACTGTTTTTT.

The chain recombines TRBV6-6 with TRBJ1-2; 8 bases are a match to TRBD1. V dropped 0 bases and J dropped 6; count of bases not matched to a gene: 6. The CDR3 is 15 amino acids. The germline V gene has CDR1 MNHNY and CDR2 SVGAGI (reference sequence). The CDR3 sequence is CASSYSRTGFNGYTF. Here the CDR3 DNA reads TGTGCCAGCAGTTACTCGCGGACAGGGTTTAATGGCTACACCTTC.